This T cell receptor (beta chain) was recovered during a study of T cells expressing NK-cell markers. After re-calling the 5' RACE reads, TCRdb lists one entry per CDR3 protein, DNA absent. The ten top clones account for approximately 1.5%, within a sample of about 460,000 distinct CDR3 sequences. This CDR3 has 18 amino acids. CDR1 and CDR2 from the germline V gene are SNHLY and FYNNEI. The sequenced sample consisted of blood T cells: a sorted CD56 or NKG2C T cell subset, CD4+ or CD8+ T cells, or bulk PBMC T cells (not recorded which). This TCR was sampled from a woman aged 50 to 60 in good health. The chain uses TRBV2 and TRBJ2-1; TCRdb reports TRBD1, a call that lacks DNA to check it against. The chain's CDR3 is CASSENSPTRFSYNEQFF.